The T cell receptor beta chain described here comes from a study of T-cell memory formation after mild COVID-19. Study-wide context: TCR clusters were largely donor specific.

This clonotype was observed at least ten times. As yet, its antigen is unknown. TCR alpha and TCR beta cDNA libraries with sample barcodes and UMIs came from 5'RACE using constant-segment primers. TCRdb reprocessed the 5' RACE reads via MiXCR and lists one record per CDR3 protein. In the table there are approximately 180,000 distinct CDR3 sequences, 16% of which are singletons. CDR1 SGHRS and CDR2 YFSETQ come from the germline V gene. The CDR3 length is 15 residues. Trimming at V came to 4 bases and at J to 0 bases, leaving 1 base not matched to a gene. Whole-study results and caveats: Day 15 to 85 contractors were CD4/CD8 balanced; later expanders leaned CD4+.

This TCR was recovered from an adult woman who had mild COVID-19 (a few samples of this study predate the infection). Cell type and time point are not known. The sample taken for sequencing was PBMCs or a T cell subset sorted from them (not recorded which). This chain connects TRBV5-1 to TRBJ2-1; 10 nucleotides align to TRBD2. The CDR3 DNA reads as TGCGCCAGCAGCGCTAGCGGGGGCTCCTACAATGAGCAGTTCTTC. Protein product: CASSASGGSYNEQFF. The full variable domain, its missing parts supplied by reference TRBV5-1 and TRBJ2-1, is KAGVTQTPRYLIKTRGQQVTLSCSPISGHRSVSWYQQTPGQGLQFLFEYFSETQRNKGNFPGRFSGRQFSNSRSEMNVSTLELGDSALYLCASSASGGSYNEQFFGPGTRLTVL.